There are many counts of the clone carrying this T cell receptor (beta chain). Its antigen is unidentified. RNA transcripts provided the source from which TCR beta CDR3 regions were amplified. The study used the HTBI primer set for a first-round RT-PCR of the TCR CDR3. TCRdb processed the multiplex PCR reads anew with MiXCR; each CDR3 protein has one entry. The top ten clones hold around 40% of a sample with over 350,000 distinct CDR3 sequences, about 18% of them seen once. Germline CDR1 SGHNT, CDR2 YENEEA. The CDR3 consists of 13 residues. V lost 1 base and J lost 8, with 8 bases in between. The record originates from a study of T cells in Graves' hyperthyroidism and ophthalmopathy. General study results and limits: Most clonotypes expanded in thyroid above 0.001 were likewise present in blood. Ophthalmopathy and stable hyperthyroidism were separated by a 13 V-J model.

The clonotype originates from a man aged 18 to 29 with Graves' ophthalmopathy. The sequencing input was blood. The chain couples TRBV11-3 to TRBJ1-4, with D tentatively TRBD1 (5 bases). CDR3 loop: CASSLGGREKLFF. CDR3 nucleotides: TGTGCCAGCAGCTTAGGGGGGAGGGAAAAACTGTTTTTT.